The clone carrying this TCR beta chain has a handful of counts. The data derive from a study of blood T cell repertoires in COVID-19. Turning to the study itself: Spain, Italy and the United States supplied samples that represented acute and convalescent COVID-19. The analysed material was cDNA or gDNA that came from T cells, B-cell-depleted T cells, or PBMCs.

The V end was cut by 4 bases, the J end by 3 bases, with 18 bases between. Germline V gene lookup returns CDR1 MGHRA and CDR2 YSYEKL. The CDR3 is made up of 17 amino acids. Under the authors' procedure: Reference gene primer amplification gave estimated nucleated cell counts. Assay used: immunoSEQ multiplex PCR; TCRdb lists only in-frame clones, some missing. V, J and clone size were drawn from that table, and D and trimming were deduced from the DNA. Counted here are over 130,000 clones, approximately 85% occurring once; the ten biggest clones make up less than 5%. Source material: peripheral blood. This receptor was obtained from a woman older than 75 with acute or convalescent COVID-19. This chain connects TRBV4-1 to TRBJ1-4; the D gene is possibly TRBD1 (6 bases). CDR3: CASSLLLQGLSNEKLFF. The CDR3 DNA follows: TGCGCCAGCAGCCTCCTCCTACAGGGCTTGTCTAATGAAAAACTGTTTTTT.